A selection of T cell receptor beta chains follows, all from one sample in a study of brain T cells in children with intractable seizures. Profiled with immunoSEQ multiplex PCR; TCRdb holds only in-frame clones, not every one. This table holds about 80,000 clones, about 93% found once. Specimen: peripheral blood, collected at surgery. The receptors were gathered from a girl aged 2-10 years with Rasmussen encephalitis and intractable seizures. Each CDR3 is given with its conserved first and last residue. The D gene is left open where the match is weak. The size of a clone is reported for some rows only, either as once, few or many, or as a class for expanded clones.

clone_size j_call v_call d_call cdr3_aa cdr3_nt
. TRBJ2-1 TRBV3-1/TRBV3-2 . CASSPRYGGNEQFF TGTGCCAGCAGCCCCAGATACGGGGGAAATGAGCAGTTCTTC
. TRBJ1-1 TRBV19 . CASSIDSDRNTEAFF TGTGCCAGTAGTATAGATTCGGATAGAAACACTGAAGCTTTCTTT
. TRBJ2-7 TRBV10-3 TRBD1 CAISEWGQMSSYEQYF TGTGCCATCAGTGAGTGGGGACAGATGAGCTCCTACGAGCAGTACTTC
. TRBJ1-2 TRBV3-1/TRBV3-2 . CASGQGSLSYGYTF TGTGCCAGCGGCCAGGGCAGCCTCTCTTATGGCTACACCTTC
. TRBJ2-1 TRBV6-5 . CASSYGGVGYNEQFF TGTGCCAGCAGTTACGGGGGAGTAGGCTACAATGAGCAGTTCTTC
. TRBJ1-1 TRBV28 . CASWERTGNTEAFF TGTGCCAGCTGGGAAAGGACGGGAAACACTGAAGCTTTCTTT
. TRBJ2-2 TRBV25-1 . CASGHIDYNTGELFF TGTGCCAGCGGCCATATAGACTATAACACCGGGGAGCTGTTTTTT
. TRBJ1-6 TRBV27 . CASSSGSAATLAYNSPLHF TGTGCCAGCAGTTCAGGATCGGCCGCAACCCTCGCCTATAATTCACCCCTCCACTTT
. TRBJ2-5 TRBV7-3 TRBD2 CASSSGLDRKTQYF TGTGCCAGCAGCTCGGGACTAGACAGGAAGACCCAGTACTTC
. TRBJ2-7 TRBV19 TRBD2 CASTLAGGPTEQYF TGTGCCAGTACCCTAGCGGGAGGGCCGACTGAGCAGTACTTC
. TRBJ2-7 TRBV3-1/TRBV3-2 TRBD2 CASSRGLAGDYEQYF TGTGCCAGCAGCCGGGGACTAGCGGGAGACTACGAGCAGTACTTC
. TRBJ2-3 TRBV3-1/TRBV3-2 . CASSQEVARSADTQYF TGTGCCAGCAGCCAAGAAGTGGCTAGGTCTGCAGATACGCAGTATTTT
. TRBJ1-1 TRBV7-9 . CASSLEGANTEAFF TGTGCCAGCAGCTTAGAGGGAGCCAACACTGAAGCTTTCTTT
. TRBJ2-6 TRBV11-2 . CASSLYTSGANVLTF TGTGCCAGCAGCTTATATACCTCTGGGGCCAACGTCCTGACTTTC
. TRBJ2-7 TRBV5-1 TRBD1 CASSWDSSPLEQYF TGCGCCAGCAGCTGGGACAGCTCGCCCCTCGAGCAGTACTTC
once TRBJ2-7 TRBV5-1 TRBD1 CASSTDRFIWEQYF TGCGCCAGCAGCACGGACAGGTTTATTTGGGAGCAGTACTTC
. TRBJ2-3 TRBV24-1 TRBD2 CATSARNLAGTDTQYF TGTGCCACCAGTGCACGGAACCTAGCGGGCACAGATACGCAGTATTTT
. TRBJ2-1 TRBV7-9 . CASSSPGGGSYNEQFF TGTGCCAGCAGCTCCCCCGGGGGTGGCTCCTACAATGAGCAGTTCTTC
few TRBJ1-6 TRBV18 . CASSPRTVDNSPLHF TGTGCCAGCTCACCCCGGACGGTAGATAATTCACCCCTCCACTTT
. TRBJ1-4 TRBV12-3/TRBV12-4 . CASSRTVGEKLFF TGTGCCAGCTCCAGGACAGTAGGGGAAAAACTGTTTTTT
. TRBJ1-2 TRBV2 . CASSVTGRNGYTF TGTGCCAGCAGTGTAACAGGGCGGAATGGCTACACCTTC
. TRBJ1-1 TRBV1 . CTSSQQNQIYGQGDCNTEAFF TGCACCAGCAGCCAACAAAACCAAATATACGGACAGGGGGACTGTAACACTGAAGCTTTCTTT
. TRBJ1-1 TRBV21-1 . CASSKGKATRRTNTEAFF TGTGCCAGCAGCAAAGGAAAAGCGACGCGGCGCACCAACACTGAAGCTTTCTTT
once TRBJ1-5 TRBV6-5 . CASRPYSNQPQHF TGTGCCAGCAGACCTTATAGCAATCAGCCCCAGCATTTT
. TRBJ1-3 TRBV30 . CAWSNGDGNTIYF TGTGCCTGGAGTAACGGAGACGGAAACACCATATATTTT
. TRBJ2-1 TRBV5-3 TRBD1 CARSLCRDRGWGIGRNEQFF TGTGCCAGAAGCTTGTGCCGGGACAGGGGATGGGGAATAGGGAGGAATGAGCAGTTCTTC
. TRBJ2-3 TRBV4-2 . CASSQDPDSAPPDTQYF TGTGCCAGCAGCCAAGACCCCGACAGCGCCCCCCCAGATACGCAGTATTTT
. TRBJ2-6 TRBV7-3 . CASSSRVSGANVLTF TGTGCCAGCAGCTCCAGGGTCTCTGGGGCCAACGTCCTGACTTTC
. TRBJ1-1 TRBV6-5 . CASRGQLEAFF TGTGCCAGCAGAGGACAGTTGGAAGCTTTCTTT
. TRBJ2-1 TRBV5-6 . CASSLGASRVNEQFF TGTGCCAGCAGCTTGGGGGCTAGCAGGGTCAATGAGCAGTTCTTC
. TRBJ2-7 TRBV11-3 . CASSLGPTYEQYF TGTGCCAGCAGCTTAGGACCTACCTACGAGCAGTACTTC
. TRBJ2-1 TRBV7-9 TRBD2 CASSSLAEVYNEQFF TGTGCCAGCAGCTCACTAGCGGAAGTCTACAATGAGCAGTTCTTC
. TRBJ2-2 TRBV5-1 TRBD1 CASSWTGNTGELFF TGCGCCAGCAGCTGGACAGGAAACACCGGGGAGCTGTTTTTT
. TRBJ2-7 TRBV5-1 . CASSLAQGRATEQYF TGCGCCAGCAGCTTGGCCCAGGGCAGGGCCACCGAGCAGTACTTC
. TRBJ2-7 TRBV10-3 TRBD2 CAISRAGVNHEQYF TGTGCCATCAGCCGAGCGGGAGTAAACCACGAGCAGTACTTC
once TRBJ1-2 TRBV10-2 . CASSEWGFYGYTF TGCGCCAGCAGTGAGTGGGGTTTCTATGGCTACACCTTC
. TRBJ1-2 TRBV19 TRBD1 CASSNSGQIYKNYGYTF TGTGCCAGTAGTAACTCGGGACAGATATATAAAAACTATGGCTACACCTTC
. TRBJ2-7 TRBV7-9 . CASSSPLSFTYEQYF TGTGCCAGCAGCTCCCCGCTATCATTTACCTACGAGCAGTACTTC
. TRBJ1-1 TRBV12-3/TRBV12-4 . CASSSRREAFF TGTGCCAGCAGTTCTCGGAGGGAAGCTTTCTTT
. TRBJ2-1 TRBV27 . CASIRPNGNEQFF TGTGCCAGCATCAGGCCCAACGGGAATGAGCAGTTCTTC
. TRBJ1-1 TRBV6-5 . CASGGWRNTEAFF TGTGCCAGCGGGGGCTGGAGGAACACTGAAGCTTTCTTT
. TRBJ2-3 TRBV27 . CASSLSLGDTQYF TGTGCCAGCAGTTTATCCCTGGGGGATACGCAGTATTTT
medium-sized TRBJ2-1 TRBV6-1 . CASSDLLSYNEQFF TGTGCCAGCAGTGATCTCCTATCCTACAATGAGCAGTTCTTC
. TRBJ2-5 TRBV7-9 . CASKGGTFQETQYF TGTGCCAGCAAGGGCGGGACCTTTCAAGAGACCCAGTACTTC
. TRBJ1-1 TRBV5-4 . CASSLGYWGNTEAFF TGTGCCAGCAGCTTAGGGTATTGGGGGAACACTGAAGCTTTCTTT
once TRBJ2-7 TRBV15 TRBD1 CATSRGAGQGNLRQYF TGTGCCACCAGCAGAGGCGCGGGACAGGGGAACCTAAGGCAGTACTTC
. TRBJ2-3 TRBV7-2 TRBD1 CASSLGQGVADTQYF TGTGCCAGCAGTCTTGGACAGGGGGTAGCAGATACGCAGTATTTT
. TRBJ2-7 TRBV11-2 . CASSQPSEYEQYF TGTGCCAGCAGCCAACCGTCTGAGTACGAGCAGTACTTC